A single sample is the source of the 29 T cell receptor beta chains below, sequenced in a study of T cells in Graves' hyperthyroidism and ophthalmopathy. Amplification of TCR beta CDR3 regions used RNA as the template. The HTBI primer set served for first-round RT-PCR of the TCR CDR3. TCRdb ran MiXCR on the multiplex PCR reads and lists one entry per CDR3 protein. The sample holds about 360,000 distinct CDR3 sequences; roughly an eighth are singletons and the top ten take 9.2%. Sequences were obtained from blood. The origin of the receptors is a woman aged 18-29 years with Graves' hyperthyroidism.

The gene calls are TRBV10-3 and TRBJ2-2; 7 positions match TRBD1. Germline assignment: CDR1 ENHRY and CDR2 SYGVKD. V gave up 6 bases and J gave up 4 bases; unmatched junction bases: 14. The CDR3 is 17 residues long. The CDR3 here is CAISTTGTAGGTGELFF. As DNA, the CDR3 is TGTGCCATCAGCACGACAGGGACAGCTGGCGGCACCGGGGAGCTGTTTTTT.

This clonotype was seen ten or more times. The V call is TRBV20-1, the J call TRBJ2-7; D uncertain. Deletions cut 2 bases from V and 5 bases from J, with 22 bases between. Germline CDR1 and CDR2: DFQATT and SNEGSKA (reference sequence). The CDR3 spans 16 residues. Written as DNA, the CDR3 is TGCAGTGCTAGACCCTCTACACGGGCTTCTGCCGACGAGCAGTACTTC. It translates to CSARPSTRASADEQYF.

This clonotype occurred many times. This chain connects TRBV7-2 to TRBJ2-1; 11 nucleotides agree with TRBD2. With V trimmed by 3 bases and J by 8 bases, 9 bases remained unmatched. CDR1 SGHTA and CDR2 FQGNSA come from the germline V gene. The CDR3 sequence is 16 residues long. CDR3 bases: TGTGCCAGCAGCTTCCAAGTAGCGGGAGGGCCTCATGAGCAGTTCTTC. Protein: CASSFQVAGGPHEQFF.

This clonotype has at least ten counts. The V gene is TRBV28, the J gene TRBJ1-2; D gene uncertain. Trimming stripped 8 bases from V and 4 bases from J, with 17 bases between. This CDR3 region has 14 residues. Per germline, CDR1 MDHEN and CDR2 SYDVKM. As DNA, the CDR3 is TGTGCCAGCCAACGAGATACCACGGTCTATGGCTACACCTTC. Translated, it gives CASQRDTTVYGYTF.

The chain employs TRBV19 and TRBJ1-1, with TRBD1 as a possible D gene (5 bases). Germline CDR1 reads LNHDA; CDR2 reads SQIVND (reference sequence). This CDR3 has 13 amino acids. The V end lost 10 bases, the J end lost 5 bases, and 17 bases lay between the germline ends. This CDR3 is CAIHSEEGTEAFF. The CDR3 DNA reads TGTGCCATTCACTCTGAGGAGGGGACTGAAGCTTTCTTT.

Only a few counts were recorded for this clonotype. Being one base from a much bigger clone, this may be a read error. The V gene is TRBV12-3 or TRBV12-4, the J gene TRBJ2-1; unclear D gene. The length of the CDR3 is 13 residues. The CDR3 DNA is TGTGCCTCCCAAGGGCTAAGGTACAATGAGCAGCTCTTC. Amino acids: CASQGLRYNEQLF.

Many counts were recorded for this clonotype. V gene TRBV7-9 combines with J gene TRBJ1-2; weak D call: TRBD1 (5 bases). V lost 5 bases, J lost 0 bases, and 19 bases lay in between. The CDR3 totals 17 residues. The germline V gene has CDR1 SEHNR and CDR2 FQNEAQ (reference sequence). In DNA, the CDR3 is TGTGCCAGCAGCCCCTTGAGTACAGGACAACCTAACTATGGCTACACCTTC. Amino acids: CASSPLSTGQPNYGYTF.

Turning to this clonotype: Possible read error: a much larger clone is one base away. The chain recombines TRBV6-1 with TRBJ1-4; D ambiguous. Germline V gene data show CDR1 as MNHNS and CDR2 as SASEGT. V lost 5 bases and J 8 bases, leaving 18 bases between the germline ends. The CDR3 extends over 15 amino acids. Here the CDR3 reads CASSTQGRPGEKLFF. The CDR3 DNA reads TGTGCCAGCAGTACCCAAGGACGGCCGGGGGAAAAACTGTTTTTT.

This clonotype was seen ten or more times. The chain employs TRBV29-1 and TRBJ2-2; D is unresolved. From germline, CDR1 is SQVTM and CDR2 ANQGSEA. The V end lost 0 bases, the J end lost 4 bases, and 9 bases lay between the germline ends. The CDR3 runs 14 residues. The CDR3 coding sequence is TGCAGCGTTGAAGAACAGATGGGCACCGGGGAGCTGTTTTTT. Its protein product is CSVEEQMGTGELFF.

This clonotype was detected once. V is TRBV11-1 and J is TRBJ2-7, with D perhaps matching TRBD1 or TRBD2 (7 bases each). Trimming stripped 5 bases from V and 5 bases from J, with 22 bases between. This CDR3 contains 16 residues. Germline V gene lookup returns CDR1 SGHAT and CDR2 FQDESV (reference sequence). CDR3 sequence reads: CASSPRTRGGADEQYF. CDR3 sequence (DNA): TGTGCCAGCAGCCCCCGGACCAGGGGGGGGGCCGACGAGCAGTACTTC.

This clonotype has ten or more counts. V usage is TRBV3-1 and J usage is TRBJ2-5; D gene unclear. Germline V gene lookup returns CDR1 LGHDT and CDR2 YNNKEL (reference sequence). The CDR3 totals 14 residues. The V end lost 1 base, the J end lost 5 bases, and 11 bases lay between the germline ends. CDR3 sequence: CASSQGSVQETQYF. DNA of the CDR3: TGTGCCAGCAGCCAAGGGTCAGTTCAGGAGACCCAGTACTTC.

This clonotype came up many times. The V and J genes are TRBV28 and TRBJ2-7; D may be TRBD1 or TRBD2 (5 bases each). V was trimmed by 2 bases and J by 0 bases, leaving 11 bases between them. The CDR3 is 15 amino acids. The germline gives CDR1 MDHEN, CDR2 SYDVKM. The CDR3 loop is CASSLGTQPSYEQYF. DNA for the CDR3: TGTGCCAGCAGTTTAGGGACCCAACCCTCCTACGAGCAGTACTTC.

This clonotype showed up many times. This sequence joins TRBV9 and TRBJ2-7, with D tentatively TRBD2 (5 bases). The CDR3 runs to 16 residues. CDR1 and CDR2 from the germline V gene are SGDLS and YYNGEE. V lost 1 base to trimming and J lost 5 bases, with 19 bases between them. The CDR3 here is CASSVSGAALADEQYF. Here the CDR3 DNA reads TGTGCCAGCAGCGTAAGCGGAGCGGCCCTTGCGGACGAGCAGTACTTC.

This clonotype occurred many times. The V gene is TRBV20-1, the J gene TRBJ1-2; D remains ambiguous. CDR1 DFQATT and CDR2 SNEGSKA come from the germline V gene (reference sequence). V lost 5 bases, J lost 3 bases, and 7 bases lay in between. The CDR3 spans 11 residues. CDR3 in DNA: TGCAGTGCTCCGAAAGACTATGGCTACACCTTC. Its translation: CSAPKDYGYTF.

In its sample, this clonotype was seen many times. V usage is TRBV2 and J usage is TRBJ2-3, with D possibly being TRBD1 (5 bases). Per the germline V gene, CDR1 is SNHLY and CDR2 is FYNNEI. The CDR3 is 15 amino acids. With 2 bases removed from V and 0 bases from J, the gap between germline ends came to 9 bases. This CDR3 is CASSETAGSTDTQYF. As DNA, the CDR3 is TGTGCCAGCAGTGAAACGGCAGGGAGCACAGATACGCAGTATTTT.

In regard to this clonotype: A clone one base away is much larger, so this may be a read error. The J gene is TRBJ1-1, the V gene TRBV20-1, with D unresolved. The CDR3 has 14 amino acids. Germline-derived CDR1 and CDR2 are DFQATT and SNEGSKA (reference sequence). The chain's CDR3 is CGARPGGAARGTFF. The CDR3 nucleotides read TGCGGTGCTAGGCCCGGTGGTGCGGCCCGAGGGACTTTCTTT.

This chain uses TRBV19 with TRBJ2-1; D is possibly TRBD1 or TRBD2 (5 bases each). The CDR3 is made up of 13 amino acids. Trimming cost V 8 bases and J 7 bases, with 15 bases left between them. Germline CDR1 is LNHDA and CDR2 is SQIVND (reference sequence). Written as DNA, the CDR3 is TGTGCCAGTGGGACGCAGGGTACGAATGAGCAGTTCTTC. It translates to CASGTQGTNEQFF.

This clonotype has ten or more counts. The genes are TRBV6-1 and TRBJ1-5; TRBD1 is a possible D gene (5 bases). Germline V gene lookup returns CDR1 MNHNS and CDR2 SASEGT. CDR3 length: 14 amino acids. V lost 8 bases and J lost 3, with 14 bases in between. CDR3: CASRGGVHNQPQHF. The CDR3 DNA sequence: TGTGCCAGCCGGGGGGGGGTCCACAATCAGCCCCAGCATTTT.

This clonotype was counted ten times or more. This chain connects TRBV24-1 to TRBJ2-1; D unresolved. Trimming shortened V by 3 bases and J by 0 bases, and 11 bases separated the two germline ends. Per germline, CDR1 KGHDR and CDR2 SFDVKD. The CDR3 is made up of 16 amino acids. The CDR3 sequence is CATSDETSSSYNEQFF. The CDR3, as DNA: TGTGCCACCAGTGATGAGACATCCTCCTCCTACAATGAGCAGTTCTTC.

This clonotype came up a few times. This chain links TRBV25-1 with TRBJ2-3; unclear D gene. The CDR3 runs to 16 residues. V was pared by 2 bases and J by 6 bases, with 18 bases between. Germline CDR1 reads MGHDK; CDR2 reads SYGVNS. Here the CDR3 reads CASSEPRAVVLDTQYF. CDR3 sequence (DNA): TGTGCCAGCAGTGAACCCCGTGCTGTGGTTCTTGATACGCAGTATTTT.

This clonotype was seen more than once but under ten times. The chain couples TRBV6-2 or TRBV6-3 to TRBJ2-1; 8 bases match TRBD2. CDR3 length equals 14 residues. V was clipped by 3 bases and J by 7 bases; unmatched bases: 5. The germline gives CDR1 MNHEY, CDR2 SVGEGT. Here the CDR3 DNA reads TGTGCCAGCAGTTATCGGGGGGGCTTAAATGAGCAGTTCTTC. Amino acid sequence: CASSYRGGLNEQFF.

There are many counts of this clonotype. The chain combines TRBV2 with TRBJ2-5, with D possibly being TRBD2 (6 bases). V was clipped by 8 bases and J by 6 bases, with 13 bases between them. Per germline, CDR1 SNHLY and CDR2 FYNNEI. This CDR3 is 12 amino acids long. The CDR3: CASGGSPKTQYF. The CDR3 DNA reads TGTGCCAGCGGGGGGAGTCCGAAGACCCAGTACTTC. The full variable domain, in which reference TRBV2 and TRBJ2-5 provide the parts outside the CDR3, is EPEVTQTPSHQVTQMGQEVILRCVPISNHLYFYWYRQILGQKVEFLVSFYNNEISEKSEIFDDQFSVERPDGSNFTLKIRSTKLEDSAMYFCASGGSPKTQYFGPGTRLLVL.

This clonotype has ten or more counts. The chain couples TRBV18 to TRBJ2-5, with D possibly TRBD2 on 6 matching bases. The CDR3 runs to 17 residues. The germline V and J ends were trimmed by 1 base and 0 bases, with 15 bases remaining between them. Germline values: CDR1 KGHSH, CDR2 LQKENI. The CDR3 spells CASSPQEGLRYQETQYF. The CDR3 DNA is TGTGCCAGCTCACCACAAGAGGGACTTCGGTACCAAGAGACCCAGTACTTC.

This clonotype was seen ten or more times. CDR3 sequence: CASSFGTNTQYF. As DNA, the CDR3 is TGTGCCAGCAGTTTCGGCACCAATACGCAGTATTTT. The chain joins TRBV12-3 or TRBV12-4 to TRBJ2-3; no clear D gene. The CDR3 is 12 amino acids. V was shortened by 3 bases and J by 7 bases, with 8 bases between the two germline ends.

The V call is TRBV11-2, the J call TRBJ2-5; 11 nucleotides align to TRBD2. Per the germline V gene, CDR1 is SGHAT and CDR2 is FQNNGV. Losses at the gene ends were 5 bases for V and 3 bases for J; bases not matched to a gene: 5. This CDR3 has 15 amino acids. CDR3 DNA sequence: TGTGCCAGCAGCCCCCTAGCGGGGGGCAAAGAGACCCAGTACTTC. Its protein is CASSPLAGGKETQYF.

This rearrangement joins TRBV7-6 to TRBJ2-3, with D perhaps TRBD1 (6 bases). The CDR3 covers 17 residues. Germline V gene sequence: CDR1 SGHVS, CDR2 FNYEAQ. Trimming removed 1 base at V and 6 bases at J, with 20 bases between. CDR3: CASSLGIKGEIRDTQYF. For the CDR3, the DNA is TGTGCCAGCAGCTTAGGGATTAAGGGGGAGATACGGGATACGCAGTATTTT.

On this clonotype: An end of the junction does not agree with germline; a read error may underlie this. The CDR3 protein is CASSNVTSTEF. The CDR3, as DNA: TGTGCCAGCAGCAACGTGACCTCGACAGAATTC. The chain joins TRBV6-1 to TRBJ1-2; TRBD1 is a possible D gene (5 bases). The length of the CDR3 is 11 residues. Per the germline V gene, CDR1 is MNHNS and CDR2 is SASEGT.

This clonotype was detected only a few times. This chain links TRBV30 with TRBJ2-7; 11 nucleotides match TRBD2. Trimming at V came to 3 bases and at J to 8 bases, leaving 6 bases not matched to a gene. The CDR3 has 13 amino acids. Germline V lookup: CDR1 GTSNPN, CDR2 SVGIG (reference sequence). The CDR3 is CAWSPGLADQQYF. CDR3 nucleotide sequence: TGTGCCTGGAGCCCGGGACTAGCGGACCAGCAGTACTTC.

This sequence joins TRBV27 and TRBJ2-2, with D unclear. Germline CDR1 reads MNHEY; CDR2 reads SMNVEV (reference sequence). V lost 2 bases and J 7 bases, leaving 5 bases between the germline ends. This CDR3 has 12 amino acids. The CDR3 DNA sequence: TGTGCCAGCAGTTTACGGAACGGGGAGCTGTTTTTT. This translates into CASSLRNGELFF.